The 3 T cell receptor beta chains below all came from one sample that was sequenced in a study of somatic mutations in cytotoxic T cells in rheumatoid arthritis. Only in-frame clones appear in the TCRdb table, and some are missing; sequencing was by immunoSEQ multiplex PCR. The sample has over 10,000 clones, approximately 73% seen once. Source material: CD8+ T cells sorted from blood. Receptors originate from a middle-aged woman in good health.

The CDR3 region has the DNA TGTGCCACCCTAGGGACCACCTTTACCATATACCGAGAGACCCAGTACTTC. It is translated as CATLGTTFTIYRETQYF. V and J are TRBV28 and TRBJ2-5; D possibly uses TRBD1 or TRBD2 (5 bases each). Germline V gives CDR1 MDHEN, CDR2 SYDVKM. The CDR3 is 17 residues long. The germline V and J ends were trimmed by 10 bases and 4 bases, with 28 bases remaining between them.

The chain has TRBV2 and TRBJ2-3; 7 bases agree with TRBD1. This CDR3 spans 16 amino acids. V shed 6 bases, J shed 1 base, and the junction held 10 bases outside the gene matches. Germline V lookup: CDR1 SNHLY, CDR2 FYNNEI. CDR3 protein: CASRAGTARGTDTQYF. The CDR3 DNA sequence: TGTGCCAGCAGGGCCGGGACAGCGAGGGGCACAGATACGCAGTATTTT.

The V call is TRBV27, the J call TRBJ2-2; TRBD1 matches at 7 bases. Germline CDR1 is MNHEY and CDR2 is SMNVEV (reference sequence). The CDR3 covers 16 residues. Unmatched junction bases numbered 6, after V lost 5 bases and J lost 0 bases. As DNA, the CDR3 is TGTGCCAGCAGTCCAACAACAGGGGCGAACACCGGGGAGCTGTTTTTT. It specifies CASSPTTGANTGELFF.